This T cell receptor beta chain originates from a study of blood T cell repertoires in COVID-19. Turning to the study itself: COVID-19 samples collected from the United States, Italy and Spain covered acute and convalescent phases. Sample material is recorded as cDNA or gDNA derived from T cells, B-cell-depleted T cells, or PBMCs.

Per the study methods: The assay estimated nucleated cells by amplifying reference gene primers. Assay: immunoSEQ multiplex PCR; the TCRdb copy retains only in-frame clones and omits some. D and trimming were read from the DNA, whereas the V and J calls and clone size are those reported in that table. Here the sample spans about 220,000 clones, 84% being singletons. The CDR3 contains 17 residues. CDR1 and CDR2 (germline): MDHEN, SYDVKM. V lost 5 bases, J lost 1 base, and 10 bases stayed unmatched. This clone was observed a single time. What was sequenced was peripheral blood. The chain is built from TRBV28 and TRBJ1-5; 8 bases align to TRBD1. The clonotype comes from a woman aged 55-70 years who had recovered from COVID-19. Here the CDR3 DNA reads TGTGCCAGCAGTCTCACCCGACAGGGGCTCAGCAATCAGCCCCAGCATTTT. Protein sequence: CASSLTRQGLSNQPQHF.